This is a list of T cell receptor beta chains from one sample in a study of cytomegalovirus exposure and HLA in healthy donors. Here immunoSEQ multiplex PCR was the method, and the copy in TCRdb shows in-frame clones only, minus some. Altogether 150,000 to 200,000 clones are present, roughly 70% being singletons, with the ten largest covering around 6.8%. Material: PBMCs. These receptors originate from a man in his forties or fifties in good health and CMV-seropositive. The CDR3 runs from the conserved cysteine through the conserved F or W. The D gene is left open where the match is weak. Size is stated for part of the rows, as once, few or many counts, or as a class when the clone is expanded.

clone_size,d_call,j_call,v_call,cdr3_aa,cdr3_nt
few,TRBD2,TRBJ2-1,TRBV30,CAWSVRWRLAGLGGSYNEQFF,TGTGCCTGGAGTGTACGGTGGCGGCTAGCGGGGTTGGGGGGCTCCTACAATGAGCAGTTCTTC
.,TRBD1,TRBJ1-2,TRBV6-1,CASSVTGTAYGYTF,TGTGCCAGCAGTGTAACCGGGACAGCTTATGGCTACACCTTC
few,TRBD1,TRBJ1-6,TRBV11-1,CASSSNRDRGSRRNSPLHF,TGTGCCAGCAGCTCAAACCGGGACAGGGGGTCCCGGCGGAATTCACCCCTCCACTTT
.,.,TRBJ2-7,TRBV9,CASSPDQGLLHEQYF,TGTGCCAGCAGCCCCGATCAGGGGTTACTTCACGAGCAGTACTTC
.,.,TRBJ2-1,TRBV11-3,CASSHDSNEQFF,TGTGCCAGCAGCCACGACAGCAATGAGCAGTTCTTC
.,TRBD1,TRBJ2-7,TRBV2,CASSAQGWYEQYF,TGTGCCAGCAGTGCACAGGGGTGGTACGAGCAGTACTTC
.,.,TRBJ1-5,TRBV9,CASSVGGSNQPQHF,TGTGCCAGCAGCGTAGGAGGGAGCAATCAGCCCCAGCATTTT
.,.,TRBJ1-2,TRBV19,CASSPIGGILVDGYTF,TGTGCCAGTAGTCCCATCGGGGGGATCCTAGTAGATGGCTACACCTTC
.,.,TRBJ2-3,TRBV9,CASSVESQGGATQYF,TGTGCCAGCAGCGTAGAATCCCAAGGGGGAGCTACGCAGTATTTT
.,.,TRBJ2-6,TRBV9,CASSVFGVTGANVLTF,TGTGCCAGCAGCGTATTCGGGGTTACTGGGGCCAACGTCCTGACTTTC
.,.,TRBJ2-1,TRBV29-1,CSVEDADGGQFF,TGCAGCGTTGAAGACGCGGATGGAGGGCAGTTCTTC
.,TRBD1,TRBJ2-7,TRBV29-1,CSVRTGPYEQYF,TGCAGCGTCCGGACAGGGCCCTACGAGCAGTACTTC
.,.,TRBJ2-2,TRBV5-4,CASSLRRLPSLSGELFF,TGTGCCAGCAGCTTGAGGAGACTCCCTAGTTTATCCGGGGAGCTGTTTTTT
few,.,TRBJ2-5,TRBV6-1,CASSDYVPRETQYF,TGTGCCAGCAGTGATTATGTTCCGAGGGAGACCCAGTACTTC
few,.,TRBJ1-2,TRBV5-1,CASSLTDYGYTF,TGCGCCAGCAGCCTGACAGACTATGGCTACACCTTC
.,TRBD1,TRBJ1-1,TRBV4-1,CASSHQGGRVEAFF,TGCGCCAGCAGCCATCAGGGGGGTCGGGTTGAAGCTTTCTTT
.,.,TRBJ1-4,TRBV5-1,CASSLLLNEKLFF,TGCGCCAGCAGCCTTCTCCTGAATGAAAAACTGTTTTTT
.,TRBD2,TRBJ2-2,TRBV11-3,CASSLLGGEYTGELFF,TGTGCCAGCAGCCTTCTGGGGGGGGAGTACACCGGGGAGCTGTTTTTT
.,.,TRBJ1-2,TRBV27,CASSPYRNYGYTF,TGTGCCAGCAGTCCCTATCGAAACTATGGCTACACCTTC
once,TRBD1,TRBJ2-7,TRBV7-6,CASSSGTGRREQYF,TGTGCCAGCAGCTCCGGGACAGGGAGGCGCGAGCAGTACTTC
.,.,TRBJ2-5,TRBV6-1,CASSSLRGTPQYF,TGTGCCAGCAGTTCTCTGAGGGGGACGCCCCAGTACTTC